This entry lists 25 T cell receptor beta chains sequenced from one sample in a study of CD8 T cells in ankylosing spondylitis. MiXCR was run by TCRdb on the 5' RACE reads, yielding one entry per CDR3 protein. The sample has about 350,000 distinct CDR3 sequences, around 20% seen once. What was sequenced was blood, either unsorted or a sorted T cell fraction (not recorded which). All receptors derive from a male donor with ankylosing spondylitis or in good health (not recorded which).

This clonotype has a handful of counts. The gene calls are TRBV9 and TRBJ2-7, with 8 bases fitting TRBD1. The ends lost 0 bases at V and 3 bases at J; junction bases unmatched: 11. Looked up from germline, CDR1 is SGDLS and CDR2 is YYNGEE. The CDR3 has 17 amino acids. DNA of the CDR3: TGTGCCAGCAGCGTAGATGTGGGACAGGCGGGATACTACGAGCAGTACTTC. Protein product: CASSVDVGQAGYYEQYF.

This chain links TRBV12-3 or TRBV12-4 with TRBJ2-6, with D perhaps assigned TRBD1 or TRBD2 (5 bases each). Trimming cost V 8 bases and J 1 base, with 6 bases left between them. The CDR3 runs to 13 residues. CDR3 region: CASEGSGANVLTF. The CDR3 DNA reads TGTGCCAGCGAGGGGTCTGGGGCCAACGTCCTGACTTTC.

The genes are TRBV5-6 and TRBJ2-1; weak D call: TRBD1 (6 bases). Looked up from germline, CDR1 is SGHDT and CDR2 is YYEEEE. Trimming pared 0 bases from V and 6 bases from J, leaving 10 bases between. The length of the CDR3 is 14 residues. In DNA, the CDR3 is TGTGCCAGCAGCTTGGGGGGGCCGCCCAATGAGCAGTTCTTC. Its translation is CASSLGGPPNEQFF. Complete variable domain (other parts from reference TRBV5-6 and TRBJ2-1): DAGVTQSPTHLIKTRGQQVTLRCSPKSGHDTVSWYQQALGQGPQFIFQYYEEEERQRGNFPDRFSGHQFPNYSSELNVNALLLGDSALYLCASSLGGPPNEQFFGPGTRLTVL.

This clonotype was recorded many times. The chain uses TRBV19 and TRBJ2-1, with D unresolved. The germline V and J ends were trimmed by 3 bases and 3 bases, with 12 bases remaining between them. Germline CDR1 is LNHDA and CDR2 is SQIVND (reference sequence). The CDR3 sequence is 15 residues long. The CDR3 DNA sequence: TGTGCCAGTAGTATGTCCCCGAACGACTACAATGAGCAGTTCTTC. Translation: CASSMSPNDYNEQFF.

This clonotype was recorded a few times. V usage is TRBV24-1 and J usage is TRBJ2-3; 9 bases map to TRBD2. The CDR3 sequence is 15 residues long. The germline V gene encodes CDR1 KGHDR and CDR2 SFDVKD. The V and J ends lost 5 bases and 4 bases, in that order; junction bases with no gene match: 6. The CDR3 DNA follows: TGTGCCACCAGTGTATTGAGCGGGGGGCCAGATACGCAGTATTTT. This translates into CATSVLSGGPDTQYF.

This sequence joins TRBV18 and TRBJ1-1, with unresolved D. From germline, CDR1 is KGHSH and CDR2 LQKENI. V gave up 3 bases and J gave up 0 bases, with 17 bases separating them. The CDR3 consists of 17 residues. The CDR3 DNA reads TGTGCCAGCTCACCTGGTAAACCCGGCCCTTTGAACACTGAAGCTTTCTTT. As protein: CASSPGKPGPLNTEAFF.

The rearrangement links TRBV4-1 to TRBJ2-5; no firm D call. Trimming shortened V by 3 bases and J by 3 bases, and 14 bases separated the two germline ends. Germline V gene sequence: CDR1 MGHRA, CDR2 YSYEKL. There are 15 residues in the CDR3. The CDR3 coding sequence is TGCGCCAGCAGCCAGACGACACATACTAAAGAGACCCAGTACTTC. Translating it yields CASSQTTHTKETQYF.

The genes are TRBV10-3 and TRBJ2-1, with D uncertain. CDR1 ENHRY and CDR2 SYGVKD come from the germline V gene. Trimming left V 1 base short and J 4 bases short, with 5 bases between. This CDR3 comprises 13 residues. CDR3 nucleotides: TGTGCCATCAGTGAGTTAGGGTACAATGAGCAGTTCTTC. This gives the protein CAISELGYNEQFF.

The gene calls are TRBV2 and TRBJ1-5; D perhaps matches TRBD1 (5 bases). The germline V gene has CDR1 SNHLY and CDR2 FYNNEI. This CDR3 spans 15 amino acids. V lost 9 bases and J 6 bases, leaving 21 bases between the germline ends. The DNA of the CDR3 is TGTGCCAGTACCCGACAGCGGCAGGGCGGTCAGCCCCAGCATTTT. Its protein is CASTRQRQGGQPQHF.

The chain uses TRBV3-1 and TRBJ2-1; D might be TRBD1 or TRBD2, each matching 5 bases. Germline-derived CDR1 and CDR2 are LGHDT and YNNKEL (reference sequence). With 0 bases removed from V and 0 bases from J, the gap between germline ends came to 6 bases. CDR3 size: 15 residues. The CDR3 protein is CASSQDGASYNEQFF. DNA for the CDR3: TGTGCCAGCAGCCAAGACGGGGCCTCCTACAATGAGCAGTTCTTC.

V and J are TRBV27 and TRBJ2-5; D gene ambiguous. In germline, CDR1 is MNHEY, CDR2 SMNVEV (reference sequence). Trimming left V 2 bases short and J 1 base short, with 11 bases between. The CDR3 loop spans 15 amino acids. The CDR3 reads CASSLAFWGQETQYF. CDR3 bases: TGTGCCAGCAGTTTAGCCTTTTGGGGCCAAGAGACCCAGTACTTC.

The chain links TRBV5-5 to TRBJ2-7; unclear D gene. The germline V and J ends were trimmed by 0 bases and 5 bases, with 3 bases remaining between them. The length of the CDR3 is 11 residues. Germline-derived CDR1 and CDR2 are SGHKS and YYEKEE (reference sequence). The CDR3 DNA sequence: TGTGCCAGCAGCTTGGAAAACGAGCAGTACTTC. It yields the protein CASSLENEQYF.

This clonotype was seen just once. The V gene is TRBV12-3 or TRBV12-4, the J gene TRBJ2-3; a possible D gene is TRBD1 (7 bases). There are 13 residues in the CDR3. V was pared by 10 bases and J by 0 bases, with 11 bases between. The CDR3 region is CAIQGTSTDTQYF. The CDR3 DNA reads as TGTGCCATACAGGGGACTAGCACAGATACGCAGTATTTT.

The sample holds a few counts of this clonotype. V is TRBV21-1 and J is TRBJ2-3. TRBV21-1 is a recognized pseudogene. The CDR3 runs to 14 residues. CDR3 loop: CASSRRLGTDTQYF. DNA of the CDR3: TGTGCCAGCAGCAGAAGACTCGGCACAGATACGCAGTATTTT.

In this sample, this clonotype turned up a few times. The chain recombines TRBV28 with TRBJ2-5; D perhaps matches TRBD2 (6 bases). This CDR3 is 14 amino acids long. The germline V gene has CDR1 MDHEN and CDR2 SYDVKM. The germline V and J ends were trimmed by 3 bases and 5 bases, with 13 bases remaining between them. The CDR3 protein is CASSLGGGRETQYF. CDR3 sequence (DNA): TGTGCCAGCAGTTTGGGGGGAGGTCGCGAGACCCAGTACTTC.

The chain uses TRBV5-1 and TRBJ2-7; D possibly corresponds to TRBD2 (7 bases). Trimming pared 0 bases from V and 4 bases from J, leaving 17 bases between. The V gene's germline CDR1 is SGHRS and CDR2 YFSETQ. The CDR3 contains 16 residues. This CDR3 is CASSLEPWGGDYEQYF. Written as DNA, the CDR3 is TGCGCCAGCAGCTTGGAGCCCTGGGGGGGCGATTACGAGCAGTACTTC. The full variable domain, its missing parts supplied by reference TRBV5-1 and TRBJ2-7, is KAGVTQTPRYLIKTRGQQVTLSCSPISGHRSVSWYQQTPGQGLQFLFEYFSETQRNKGNFPGRFSGRQFSNSRSEMNVSTLELGDSALYLCASSLEPWGGDYEQYFGPGTRLTVT.

The chain has TRBV11-2 and TRBJ2-5; D uncertain. Germline CDR1 reads SGHAT; CDR2 reads FQNNGV. Between the trimmed V and J ends, which lost 8 bases and 4 bases, there was a span of 5 bases. This CDR3 is 10 amino acids long. Here the CDR3 reads CASGSETQYF. CDR3 bases: TGTGCCAGCGGGTCAGAGACCCAGTACTTC.

The chain joins TRBV11-3 to TRBJ2-1; no definite D call. Trimming removed 0 bases from V and 5 bases from J, with 2 bases in between. CDR1 and CDR2 from the germline V gene are SGHNT and YENEEA. This CDR3 contains 12 residues. CDR3 residues: CASSLEHNEQFF. The CDR3 bases are TGTGCCAGCAGCTTAGAACACAATGAGCAGTTCTTC.

This clonotype was seen only a few times. V and J are TRBV6-1 and TRBJ2-1, with 8 bases lining up with TRBD2. Germline assignment: CDR1 MNHNS and CDR2 SASEGT. The V segment lost 5 bases and the J segment 0 bases; nucleotides outside the gene matches: 6. The CDR3 length is 16 residues. CDR3 nucleotides: TGTGCCAGCAGTCCCCCGGGGGGGAGCTCCTACAATGAGCAGTTCTTC. This gives the protein CASSPPGGSSYNEQFF.

In its sample, this clonotype was seen once. The V gene is TRBV7-9, the J gene TRBJ2-5; D tentatively fits TRBD1 or TRBD2 (6 bases each). CDR1 is SEHNR, CDR2 FQNEAQ, per germline (reference sequence). The CDR3 totals 16 residues. Trimming stripped 4 bases from V and 7 bases from J, with 22 bases between. CDR3 protein: CASSSLGARGPGTQYF. CDR3 nucleotide sequence: TGTGCCAGCAGCTCATTAGGGGCTCGGGGGCCGGGGACCCAGTACTTC.

This chain joins TRBV6-1 and TRBJ2-2; D perhaps matches TRBD2 (6 bases). V gave up 6 bases and J gave up 0 bases, with 17 bases separating them. The CDR3 has 17 amino acids. Germline values: CDR1 MNHNS, CDR2 SASEGT. This chain's CDR3 is CASSPMLAETNTGELFF. The CDR3 nucleotides read TGTGCCAGCAGCCCCATGTTAGCGGAGACGAACACCGGGGAGCTGTTTTTT.

The chain joins TRBV18 to TRBJ2-7, with 10 bases identical to TRBD1. The V gene's germline CDR1 is KGHSH and CDR2 LQKENI. Trimming took 6 bases from V and 6 from J; bases not matched to a gene: 8. The CDR3 loop spans 14 amino acids. This CDR3 is CASSLTGGNPEQYF. The CDR3 DNA sequence: TGTGCCAGCTCCCTGACAGGGGGCAACCCCGAGCAGTACTTC.

This rearrangement joins TRBV29-1 to TRBJ2-1; D is unresolved. Per the germline V gene, CDR1 is SQVTM and CDR2 is ANQGSEA. The CDR3 runs 10 residues. Trimming took off 7 bases at V and 5 bases at J, with 6 bases between the two ends. CDR3 amino acids: CSASHNEQFF. As DNA, the CDR3 is TGCAGCGCATCGCACAATGAGCAGTTCTTC.

This chain connects TRBV3-1 to TRBJ2-7; 9 bases agree with TRBD2. V gave up 1 base and J gave up 3 bases; unmatched junction bases: 4. CDR1 and CDR2 from the germline V gene are LGHDT and YNNKEL (reference sequence). CDR3 length equals 15 residues. CDR3 protein: CASSQALAGNYEQYF. CDR3 nucleotides: TGTGCCAGCAGCCAAGCACTAGCGGGTAACTACGAGCAGTACTTC.

This chain connects TRBV2 to TRBJ2-7, with TRBD1 as a possible D gene (6 bases). In germline, CDR1 is SNHLY, CDR2 FYNNEI. The ends were cut back, 6 bases at V and 5 bases at J, with 14 bases in the middle. The CDR3 has 13 amino acids. DNA for the CDR3: TGTGCCAGCAGGGCCAGGGGTTTCGACGAGCAGTACTTC. It codes for CASRARGFDEQYF.